This TCR beta chain was retrieved from a study of graft-versus-host responses after intestinal transplantation. Study-wide context: Each patient got anti-thymocyte globulin induction, then tacrolimus and steroids for three to four years.

Assay: immunoSEQ multiplex PCR; the TCRdb copy retains only in-frame clones and omits some. The sample records over 85,000 clones, about 94% being singletons. The CDR3 is 15 residues long. Germline V gives CDR1 LGHNA, CDR2 YNFKEQ. The V end lost 0 bases, the J end lost 1 base, and 9 bases lay between the germline ends. Study conclusions and caveats: Declines in HvG clones occurring early post-transplant were associated with peak circulating GvH clone levels. Recipient marrow showed GvH clones, some seen first in ileum or blood.

For this clone: Antigen specificity is unknown.

The material was unstimulated CD8+ T cells sorted from spleen or lymph node cells, obtained before intestinal transplant. The clonotype originates from a human donor who received an intestinal transplant. V is TRBV4-2 and J is TRBJ2-5; D is perhaps TRBD1 (5 bases). The CDR3: CASSQEEGVQETQYF. The CDR3 DNA is TGTGCCAGCAGCCAAGAAGAAGGGGTCCAAGAGACCCAGTACTTC.